These 30 T cell receptor beta chains were all obtained from the same sample, sequenced in a study of T cell repertoires in aging, cancer and after chemotherapy. TRB rearrangements spanning V, D and J were amplified using mixed TRB-A/B primers. Using its own MiXCR run on the multiplex PCR reads, TCRdb lists one record per CDR3 protein. The sample carries more than 1,200 distinct CDR3 sequences, 45% to 50% recorded once. Peripheral blood genomic DNA, not sorted cells or RNA, was the template. Source material: blood. These TCRs come from a human donor with a blood cancer.

V gene TRBV15 combines with J gene TRBJ1-2; D might be TRBD1 (5 bases). CDR1 LNHNV and CDR2 YYDKDF come from the germline V gene (reference sequence). Trimming stripped 1 base from V and 6 bases from J, with 18 bases between. CDR3 length equals 16 residues. The CDR3 nucleotides read TGTGCCACCAGCAGAGGGGGGATGGGGCCAGCCCATGGCTACACCTTC. Residues: CATSRGGMGPAHGYTF.

This clonotype qualifies as large (0.1 to 1%). J is TRBJ2-7 and V is TRBV6-5; D remains ambiguous. V lost 11 bases and J lost 3, with 11 bases in between. CDR1 MNHEY and CDR2 SVGAGI come from the germline V gene. There are 11 residues in the CDR3. CDR3 in amino acids: CASGNGYEQYF. CDR3 bases: TGTGCCTCTGGGAACGGCTACGAGCAGTACTTC.

V gene TRBV5-4 combines with J gene TRBJ1-2; D remains unclear. Trimming removed 2 bases at V and 2 bases at J, with 16 bases between. This CDR3 has 16 amino acids. Germline CDR1 and CDR2: SGHNT and YYREEE (reference sequence). The CDR3 loop is CASSLLGRRSNYGYTF. The CDR3 DNA follows: TGTGCCAGCAGCTTACTGGGGAGGCGATCCAACTATGGCTACACCTTC.

The chain couples TRBV12-3 or TRBV12-4 to TRBJ1-1, with 9 bases matching TRBD1. This CDR3 spans 13 amino acids. Written as DNA, the CDR3 is TGTGCTAGTGGGCGGGACAGGGCCACTGAAGCTTTCTTT. It specifies CASGRDRATEAFF.

The rearrangement joins TRBV11-2 to TRBJ2-3; 15 bases match TRBD2. With 5 bases clipped from V and 5 bases from J, the junction kept 8 bases outside the gene matches. This CDR3 comprises 17 residues. In germline, CDR1 is SGHAT, CDR2 FQNNGV. CDR3 sequence reads: CASSPLPGLAGGDTQYF. The CDR3 DNA reads as TGTGCCAGCAGCCCATTACCGGGACTAGCGGGAGGAGATACGCAGTATTTT.

The chain carries TRBV7-2 and TRBJ2-3; D remains ambiguous. The CDR3 contains 13 residues. The V gene's germline CDR1 is SGHTA and CDR2 FQGNSA. V lost 1 base and J lost 5, with 7 bases in between. CDR3 DNA: TGTGCCAGCAGCTTAGTAGGTGGAGATACGCAGTATTTT. This gives the protein CASSLVGGDTQYF.

This sequence joins TRBV7-6 and TRBJ2-7; D possibly corresponds to TRBD2 (7 bases). In germline, CDR1 is SGHVS, CDR2 FNYEAQ. With 3 bases removed from V and 0 bases from J, the gap between germline ends came to 18 bases. The CDR3 is 17 amino acids. The chain's CDR3 is CASSFGRGGKGSYEQYF. CDR3 in DNA: TGTGCCAGCAGCTTTGGGAGGGGGGGGAAAGGCTCCTACGAGCAGTACTTC.

The chain uses TRBV12-3 or TRBV12-4 and TRBJ2-1; no firm D call. V lost 5 bases and J 7 bases, leaving 9 bases between the germline ends. This CDR3 has 12 amino acids. The CDR3 DNA reads as TGTGCCAGCAGTATCCTTTCGAATGAGCAGTTCTTC. Encoded protein: CASSILSNEQFF.

This clonotype is a singleton in its sample. The rearrangement uses TRBV27 and TRBJ1-4; tentatively, D is TRBD1 (6 bases). Germline V gene data show CDR1 as MNHEY and CDR2 as SMNVEV (reference sequence). Trimming removed 5 bases at V and 6 bases at J, with 16 bases between. The CDR3 runs to 15 residues. CDR3 sequence reads: CASSALTGGYEKLFF. In DNA, the CDR3 is TGTGCCAGCAGTGCACTGACAGGTGGTTATGAAAAACTGTTTTTT.

This clonotype occurred a few times. The gene calls are TRBV12-3 or TRBV12-4 and TRBJ2-1; 7 bases agree with TRBD1. CDR3 length: 12 amino acids. The V and J ends lost 4 bases and 9 bases, in that order; junction bases with no gene match: 3. The CDR3 DNA reads as TGTGCCAGCAGTTCACAGGGGCGTGAGCAGTTCTTC. Encoded protein: CASSSQGREQFF.

This clonotype is large within its sample. This chain uses TRBV10-3 with TRBJ2-3, with a tentative D call TRBD2 (5 bases). Germline V gene lookup returns CDR1 ENHRY and CDR2 SYGVKD. V shed 2 bases and J shed 2 bases, with 23 bases lying between them. The CDR3 length is 19 residues. In nucleotides, the CDR3 is TGTGCCATCAGTGAGCCAATCATGGGGAGCACCAAGCCCACAGATACGCAGTATTTT. Translating gives CAISEPIMGSTKPTDTQYF.

The chain is built from TRBV20-1 and TRBJ2-1, with 9 bases matching TRBD2. V lost 4 bases and J lost 0; bases outside the gene matches: 7. Germline V gives CDR1 DFQATT, CDR2 SNEGSKA (reference sequence). The CDR3 consists of 16 residues. The CDR3 region has the DNA TGCAGTGCTATGCTAGCGGGGACGAGCTCCTACAATGAGCAGTTCTTC. Its protein product is CSAMLAGTSSYNEQFF.

Notes on this clonotype: A much larger clone differs from this one at a single base, so this may be a read error. The chain carries TRBV12-3 or TRBV12-4 and TRBJ1-2; TRBD1 aligns across 8 bases. Trimming removed 4 bases from V and 7 bases from J; junction bases left unmatched: 11. The CDR3 spans 15 residues. For the CDR3, the DNA is TGTGCCAGCAGTTCCGGAGCAGGGGGCGCGGGTGGCTACACCTTC. This gives the protein CASSSGAGGAGGYTF.

The sample holds a few counts of this clonotype. The rearrangement links TRBV7-2 to TRBJ2-3; 14 bases are a match to TRBD2. This CDR3 has 17 residues. CDR1 is SGHTA and CDR2 is FQGNSA in the germline V gene. Trimming took 5 bases from V and 11 from J; bases not matched to a gene: 15. In DNA, the CDR3 is TGTGCCAGCAGCAACGGTCGTAGACTAGCGGGAGGGGTGAGGCAGTATTTT. Its protein is CASSNGRRLAGGVRQYF.

The genes are TRBV6-6 and TRBJ2-1; 8 positions agree with TRBD2. From germline, CDR1 is MNHNY and CDR2 SVGAGI (reference sequence). The CDR3 totals 14 residues. V was clipped by 7 bases and J by 3 bases; unmatched bases: 5. CDR3 bases: TGTGCCAGCATCCGGGAGGGGGTCTACAATGAGCAGTTCTTC. Translated, it gives CASIREGVYNEQFF.

This clonotype is large in the sample. The V and J genes are TRBV6-5 and TRBJ2-7, with D tentatively TRBD2 (5 bases). The ends were cut back, 3 bases at V and 1 base at J, with 10 bases in the middle. The CDR3 has 14 amino acids. Germline CDR1 and CDR2: MNHEY and SVGAGI. The CDR3 region is CASSYLRGSYEQYF. The CDR3 bases are TGTGCCAGCAGTTATTTGCGAGGGTCCTACGAGCAGTACTTC.

This clonotype was observed a few times. The gene calls are TRBV27 and TRBJ2-7, with D perhaps TRBD1 or TRBD2 (5 bases each). With 6 bases removed from V and 2 bases from J, the gap between germline ends came to 14 bases. This CDR3 has 14 amino acids. Germline V lookup: CDR1 MNHEY, CDR2 SMNVEV (reference sequence). The CDR3 reads CASRGPKTAYEQYF. The CDR3 coding sequence is TGTGCCAGCAGGGGACCCAAGACAGCCTACGAGCAGTACTTC.

The V gene is TRBV7-9, the J gene TRBJ1-2; unclear D gene. V was shortened by 1 base and J by 0 bases, with 9 bases between the two germline ends. This CDR3 contains 15 residues. Looked up from germline, CDR1 is SEHNR and CDR2 is FQNEAQ (reference sequence). In nucleotides, the CDR3 is TGTGCCAGCAGCTTAGAGGCCAGCACTAACTATGGCTACACCTTC. It translates to CASSLEASTNYGYTF.

The J gene is TRBJ1-4, the V gene TRBV7-9, with D uncertain. V was cut by 1 base and J by 0 bases, with 6 bases left in between. The CDR3 consists of 15 residues. Germline V gene lookup returns CDR1 SEHNR and CDR2 FQNEAQ (reference sequence). DNA of the CDR3: TGTGCCAGCAGCTTAGGCAGTTCAACTAATGAAAAACTGTTTTTT. It codes for CASSLGSSTNEKLFF.

This clonotype has only a few counts. The rearrangement joins TRBV30 to TRBJ1-3, with no clear D. The CDR3 has 12 amino acids. Trimming pared 4 bases from V and 0 bases from J, leaving 4 bases between. Germline V gene sequence: CDR1 GTSNPN, CDR2 SVGIG (reference sequence). The DNA of the CDR3 is TGTGCCTGGAAAGCCTCTGGAAACACCATATATTTT. It translates to CAWKASGNTIYF. Full variable domain (remainder filled in from reference TRBV30 and TRBJ1-3): SQTIHQWPATLVQPVGSPLSLECTVEGTSNPNLYWYRQAAGRGLQLLFYSVGIGQISSEVPQNLSASRPQDRQFILSSKKLLLSDSGFYLCAWKASGNTIYFGEGSWLTVV.

This rearrangement joins TRBV6-5 to TRBJ2-5; perhaps TRBD1 as D (5 bases). Deletions cut 6 bases from V and 9 bases from J, with 20 bases between. The CDR3 runs to 14 residues. Germline CDR1 reads MNHEY; CDR2 reads SVGAGI. The CDR3 spells CASSQALGAIAQYF. CDR3 coding DNA: TGTGCCAGCAGCCAAGCATTAGGGGCCATCGCCCAGTACTTC.

The rearrangement joins TRBV15 to TRBJ2-5, with 7 bases matching TRBD2. CDR3 length equals 17 residues. Germline assignment: CDR1 LNHNV and CDR2 YYDKDF (reference sequence). After removal of 0 bases from V and 11 bases from J, the junction contained 18 bases not matched to a gene. CDR3 sequence: CATSRDIGGRGTDTQYF. The DNA for the CDR3 is TGTGCCACCAGCAGAGATATTGGAGGGAGGGGCACAGATACGCAGTACTTC.

The rearrangement joins TRBV7-2 to TRBJ2-7, with TRBD2 matching 13 bases. The CDR3 is made up of 19 amino acids. Germline V gives CDR1 SGHTA, CDR2 FQGNSA. Losses at the gene ends were 3 bases for V and 0 bases for J; bases not matched to a gene: 11. CDR3 coding DNA: TGTGCCAGCAGCTTCCGGACCGGGACTAGCGGGGCTAACTCCTACGAGCAGTACTTC. Its translation is CASSFRTGTSGANSYEQYF.

This clonotype was seen only a few times. This chain uses TRBV10-3 with TRBJ2-7, with TRBD1 matching 9 bases. Germline CDR1 ENHRY, CDR2 SYGVKD. J was trimmed by 6 bases and V by 6 bases; bases with no gene match: 12. This CDR3 is 15 amino acids long. The CDR3 nucleotides are TGTGCCATCAGGAGGGGACGGACAGGGGAGGGCGAGCAGTACTTC. It translates to CAIRRGRTGEGEQYF.

J is TRBJ1-1 and V is TRBV6-5; D might be TRBD1 (5 bases). The CDR3 contains 13 residues. Germline CDR1 MNHEY, CDR2 SVGAGI. V gave up 5 bases and J gave up 7 bases, with 14 bases separating them. The CDR3 coding sequence is TGTGCCAGCAGTCAAGGGCTCGGGGGTGAAGCTTTCTTT. Encoded protein: CASSQGLGGEAFF.

Points on this clonotype: The junction departs from the called germline gene at one end, perhaps through a read error. This chain joins TRBV6-2 or TRBV6-3 and TRBJ1-4; perhaps TRBD1 as D (5 bases). Germline CDR1 is MNHEY and CDR2 is SVGEGT. The CDR3 runs 16 residues. The CDR3 DNA follows: TGTGCCATCAGTGAGGCGGACGGCGGGGGGAGTGAAAAACTGTTTTTT. Encoded protein: CAISEADGGGSEKLFF.

Turning to this clonotype: Since a much larger clone is just one base distant, this may be a read error. Because the CDR3 is missing its conserved closing phenylalanine or tryptophan, this is likely a read error. The rearrangement joins TRBV6-5 to TRBJ2-7; D is possibly TRBD2 (5 bases). The germline gives CDR1 MNHEY, CDR2 SVGAGI. V gave up 6 bases and J gave up 5 bases, with 17 bases separating them. The CDR3 is 14 residues long. CDR3 in amino acids: CASSQWIEGDEQYL. CDR3 DNA: TGTGCCAGCAGCCAATGGATAGAGGGCGACGAGCAGTACTTA.

Comments on this clonotype: At one end the junction does not follow the germline gene, possibly because of a read error. This chain connects TRBV6-5 to TRBJ1-6; 8 positions match TRBD1. This CDR3 region has 15 residues. Germline V gene data show CDR1 as MNHEY and CDR2 as SVGAGI. CDR3 sequence: CASSASGGVRDRLRF. The CDR3 bases are TGTGCCAGCAGTGCCTCAGGGGGCGTTCGCGATAGGTTGCGCTTT.

CDR3 coding DNA: TGTGCCAGCAGCTCCGACAGCCCCACCGGGGAGCTGTTTTTT. Translation: CASSSDSPTGELFF. The chain joins TRBV28 to TRBJ2-2; TRBD1 is a possible D gene (5 bases). Trimming cost V 6 bases and J 4 bases, with 12 bases left between them. The CDR3 is 14 residues long. The germline gives CDR1 MDHEN, CDR2 SYDVKM.

A few counts support this clonotype. This chain joins TRBV10-3 and TRBJ1-1; possible D gene TRBD1, 6 bases. This CDR3 has 15 residues. Germline assignment: CDR1 ENHRY and CDR2 SYGVKD. Trimming shortened V by 2 bases and J by 1 base, and 11 bases separated the two germline ends. CDR3 protein: CAISEGKGGNTEAFF. The CDR3 nucleotides are TGTGCCATCAGTGAGGGAAAGGGGGGGAACACTGAAGCTTTCTTT.